This T cell receptor beta chain appears in the sequencing data of a study of blood T cells in healthy people across ages. A second 7 to 11 cycle PCR used barcoded and J-beta primers. TCRdb re-analysed the 5' RACE reads in MiXCR, keeping a single row per CDR3 protein. The sample includes roughly 1,700,000 distinct CDR3 sequences, approximately 30% seen only once; the top ten take around 7.7%. This clonotype occurred a few times. Its antigen remains unknown. The junction does not match germline at one end; this may be a read error. Germline V gives CDR1 LNHDA, CDR2 SQIVND (reference sequence). There are 15 residues in the CDR3. Study-wide results and limits: TCR beta diversity per million T cells fell roughly linearly with age. The authors considered diversity estimates from one million T cells to be underestimates. Aged donors had fewer naive CD4+ cells and lower diversity than long-lived donors.

The sequenced sample was blood. J is TRBJ2-6 and V is TRBV19; TRBD1 aligns across 7 bases. The clonotype comes from a woman in her 30s in good health. Written as DNA, the CDR3 is TGTGCCAGTAGTGACAGGGTAACTGGGGCCAACGTCCCGACTTTC. This translates into CASSDRVTGANVPTF.